The 17 T cell receptor beta chains below all came from one sample that was sequenced in a study of blood T cell repertoires in COVID-19. Some clones are missing from TCRdb's copy, which holds only in-frame ones; the method was immunoSEQ multiplex PCR. The sample records some 140,000 clones, roughly nine tenths being singletons. Material: peripheral blood. Receptors were obtained from a man between 45 and 60 years old with acute or convalescent COVID-19.

The J gene is TRBJ2-6, the V gene TRBV7-2; no reliable D call. The germline gives CDR1 SGHTA, CDR2 FQGNSA. This CDR3 comprises 16 residues. V shed 4 bases and J shed 0 bases, with 10 bases lying between them. The CDR3 spells CASSSPEYSGANVLTF. In DNA form, the CDR3 reads TGTGCCAGCAGCTCGCCTGAGTACTCTGGGGCCAACGTCCTGACTTTC.

The V gene is TRBV10-1, the J gene TRBJ2-2, with 8 positions matching TRBD2. Germline V gene lookup returns CDR1 WNHNN and CDR2 SYGVQD (reference sequence). The CDR3 has 16 amino acids. Losses at the gene ends were 5 bases for V and 2 bases for J; bases not matched to a gene: 7. CDR3 region: CASSSGLVGNTGELFF. Here the CDR3 DNA reads TGCGCCAGCAGTTCGGGACTAGTGGGTAACACCGGGGAGCTGTTTTTT.

The CDR3 DNA reads as TGTGCCAGCAGCTACGGGGAAGATACGCAGTATTTT. Its translation is CASSYGEDTQYF. The genes are TRBV7-9 and TRBJ2-3, with D possibly being TRBD2 (5 bases). V was cut by 4 bases and J by 5 bases, with 7 bases left in between. CDR1 is SEHNR, CDR2 FQNEAQ, per germline (reference sequence). The CDR3 has 12 amino acids.

The chain employs TRBV7-9 and TRBJ2-5; D is uncertain. This CDR3 has 15 amino acids. CDR1 SEHNR and CDR2 FQNEAQ come from the germline V gene (reference sequence). The V and J ends lost 5 bases and 2 bases respectively, with 15 bases between them. The DNA of the CDR3 is TGTGCCAGCAGCCCCCCCAGCGTATCGCAAGAGACCCAGTACTTC. Residues: CASSPPSVSQETQYF.

J is TRBJ1-4 and V is TRBV21-1. TRBV21-1 is an annotated pseudogene. CDR3 size: 16 residues. The CDR3 protein is CASSKTGDYRKEKLFF. The CDR3 bases are TGTGCCAGCAGCAAAACTGGGGACTATCGGAAGGAAAAACTGTTTTTT.

This chain joins TRBV4-2 and TRBJ2-5, with TRBD2 as a possible D gene (6 bases). This CDR3 comprises 13 residues. V gave up 2 bases and J gave up 5 bases, with 9 bases separating them. Germline V gene data show CDR1 as LGHNA and CDR2 as YNFKEQ. Here the CDR3 DNA reads TGTGCCAGCAGCCAAACCGCGGGGGAGACCCAGTACTTC. Protein: CASSQTAGETQYF.

This chain joins TRBV27 and TRBJ1-5; 8 positions agree with TRBD1. This CDR3 comprises 14 residues. Germline V gives CDR1 MNHEY, CDR2 SMNVEV (reference sequence). The junction had 3 bases not matched to a gene; V was cut back by 5 bases and J by 3 bases. The CDR3 bases are TGTGCCAGCAGTCGACAGGGGATCAATCAGCCCCAGCATTTT. This sequence encodes CASSRQGINQPQHF.

The V call is TRBV5-1, the J call TRBJ2-1, with TRBD1 identical over 10 bases. CDR3 length: 17 residues. Germline V gene sequence: CDR1 SGHRS, CDR2 YFSETQ. The trim removed 3 bases at V and 8 bases at J, leaving 14 bases unmatched. The CDR3 protein is CASSSRQGAGLSDEQFF. The DNA of the CDR3 is TGCGCCAGCAGCTCCCGACAGGGGGCGGGTTTGTCGGATGAGCAGTTCTTC.

The V gene is TRBV27, the J gene TRBJ2-3; TRBD2 matches at 13 bases. Germline V gene sequence: CDR1 MNHEY, CDR2 SMNVEV (reference sequence). V lost 3 bases, J lost 5 bases, and 5 bases stayed unmatched. CDR3 length: 16 amino acids. CDR3 DNA: TGTGCCAGCAGTTTGTTACTAGCGGGGGGGCGAGATACGCAGTATTTT. The encoded protein is CASSLLLAGGRDTQYF.

For the CDR3, the DNA is TGCGCCAGCAGCGCATCAGGGGGCGAAAGGATTTCACCCCTCCACTTT. Protein product: CASSASGGERISPLHF. This sequence joins TRBV4-1 and TRBJ1-6, with 8 bases aligning to TRBD1. CDR1 is MGHRA and CDR2 is YSYEKL in the germline V gene. The CDR3 covers 16 residues. V lost 5 bases and J lost 9; bases outside the gene matches: 12.

The chain is built from TRBV5-4 and TRBJ2-2, with a weak D call TRBD1 (6 bases). Deletions cut 4 bases from V and 1 base from J, with 11 bases between. Germline CDR1 SGHNT, CDR2 YYREEE (reference sequence). CDR3 size: 15 residues. DNA of the CDR3: TGTGCCAGCAGCCCGCCGACAGGGAACACCGGGGAGCTGTTTTTT. Its protein product is CASSPPTGNTGELFF. The full variable domain, with the rest looked up from reference TRBV5-4 and TRBJ2-2, is ETGVTQSPTHLIKTRGQQVTLRCSSQSGHNTVSWYQQALGQGPQFIFQYYREEENGRGNFPPRFSGLQFPNYSSELNVNALELDDSALYLCASSPPTGNTGELFFGEGSRLTVL.

The CDR3 sequence: CASSGIHSNQPQHF. The CDR3 DNA reads as TGTGCCAGCAGTGGCATACATAGCAATCAGCCCCAGCATTTT. The chain employs TRBV2 and TRBJ1-5, with D unresolved. The V gene's germline CDR1 is SNHLY and CDR2 FYNNEI. V was cut by 4 bases and J by 0 bases, with 7 bases left in between. CDR3 length: 14 amino acids.

The chain links TRBV7-2 to TRBJ2-3; the match to TRBD2 covers 8 bases. Germline V lookup: CDR1 SGHTA, CDR2 FQGNSA. With V trimmed by 4 bases and J by 1 base, 7 bases remained unmatched. The CDR3 has 16 residues. The CDR3 here is CASSYPSTSGTDTQYF. CDR3 bases: TGTGCCAGCAGCTATCCCTCGACTAGCGGCACAGATACGCAGTATTTT.

A single count supports this clone. The chain uses TRBV6-2 or TRBV6-3 and TRBJ2-7, with TRBD2 matching 11 bases. Unmatched junction bases numbered 4, after V lost 6 bases and J lost 3 bases. The length of the CDR3 is 14 residues. The germline V gene has CDR1 MNHEY and CDR2 SVGEGT. CDR3 sequence reads: CASSTGLAVYEQYF. Here the CDR3 DNA reads TGTGCCAGCAGCACGGGACTAGCGGTCTACGAGCAGTACTTC.

The rearrangement joins TRBV7-9 to TRBJ2-2; 7 positions match TRBD2. Germline values: CDR1 SEHNR, CDR2 FQNEAQ (reference sequence). After removal of 4 bases from V and 1 base from J, the junction contained 3 bases not matched to a gene. This CDR3 is built from 15 residues. The CDR3 reads CASSSTSLNTGELFF. CDR3 DNA sequence: TGTGCCAGCAGCTCGACTAGCCTGAACACCGGGGAGCTGTTTTTT.

The gene calls are TRBV30 and TRBJ1-2; unclear D gene. The CDR3 covers 12 residues. Looked up from germline, CDR1 is GTSNPN and CDR2 is SVGIG (reference sequence). V was cut by 5 bases and J by 1 base, with 8 bases left in between. The CDR3, as DNA: TGTGCCTGGTCTAGAGGTAACTATGGCTACACCTTC. Amino acid sequence: CAWSRGNYGYTF. The variable domain in full, completed from reference TRBV30 and TRBJ1-2, reads SQTIHQWPATLVQPVGSPLSLECTVEGTSNPNLYWYRQAAGRGLQLLFYSVGIGQISSEVPQNLSASRPQDRQFILSSKKLLLSDSGFYLCAWSRGNYGYTFGSGTRLTVV.

The CDR3 protein is CASTEGSPRPDTQYF. The CDR3 nucleotides read TGTGCCAGCACGGAGGGGAGCCCACGGCCAGATACGCAGTATTTT. The V and J genes are TRBV5-8 and TRBJ2-3; weak D call: TRBD2 (6 bases). CDR3 length equals 15 residues. Germline CDR1 reads SGHTS; CDR2 reads YDEGEE. Trimming pared 6 bases from V and 4 bases from J, leaving 18 bases between.